One and the same sample provided the 15 T cell receptor beta chains below, sequenced in a study of OX40 agonist ivuxolimab in advanced cancers. Libraries came from the immunoSEQ multiplex PCR assay. This is the immuneACCESS table as TCRdb keeps it, with only in-frame sequences that have V and J called. A part of the clones is gone; compared with another copy, unresolved V genes explain less than half, and the rest is unexplained. This sample comprises about 58,000 clones, less than 90% of them detected only once. The ten biggest clones cover about 0.76% of the sample. Sequencing used CD4+ or CD8+ T cells sorted from blood, obtained in a trial of the OX40 agonist ivuxolimab. The receptors come from an adult with an advanced solid tumor such as melanoma, head and neck, liver or kidney cancer.

J is TRBJ1-2 and V is TRBV27; 10 nucleotides match TRBD1. The CDR3 totals 15 residues. The V segment lost 6 bases and the J segment 6 bases; nucleotides outside the gene matches: 10. Germline V gene data show CDR1 as MNHEY and CDR2 as SMNVEV (reference sequence). The CDR3 is CASSPLTGGSDGYTF. As DNA, the CDR3 is TGTGCCAGCAGCCCTCTGACAGGGGGCTCAGATGGCTACACCTTC.

The chain links TRBV7-3 to TRBJ2-3; the match to TRBD2 covers 9 bases. This CDR3 contains 14 residues. Germline trimming cut 4 bases from V and 3 bases from J; bases unmatched to any gene: 2. The germline gives CDR1 SGHTA, CDR2 FQGTGA. The DNA for the CDR3 is TGTGCCAGCAGCTGGACTAGCGCAACAGATACGCAGTATTTT. Translating gives CASSWTSATDTQYF.

As for this clone: The same CDR3 is also encoded by other DNA sequences in this sample. The chain has TRBV7-8 and TRBJ2-7, with a weak D call TRBD2 (6 bases). Trimming took off 0 bases at V and 2 bases at J, with 8 bases between the two ends. The CDR3 has 14 amino acids. The germline V gene encodes CDR1 SGHVS and CDR2 FQNEAQ. In DNA form, the CDR3 reads TGTGCCAGCAGCTTAGCCGGGGGTCCCTACGAGCAGTACTTC. Translation: CASSLAGGPYEQYF.

Only a few counts were recorded for this clone. V is TRBV5-1 and J is TRBJ1-6; TRBD1 is a possible D gene (5 bases). CDR3 length: 16 amino acids. CDR1 is SGHRS, CDR2 YFSETQ, per germline. With 4 bases removed from V and 7 bases from J, the gap between germline ends came to 18 bases. CDR3 bases: TGCGCCAGCAGCCTTTCAGGGTCCACGTGGAATTCACCCCTCCACTTT. It is translated as CASSLSGSTWNSPLHF.

This CDR3 is CASSPPASISGNTIYF. DNA for the CDR3: TGTGCCAGCTCACCACCGGCTAGTATCTCTGGAAACACCATATATTTT. The genes are TRBV18 and TRBJ1-3; D is unclear. The V end was cut by 0 bases, the J end by 0 bases, with 9 bases between. The CDR3 runs to 16 residues. CDR1 KGHSH and CDR2 LQKENI come from the germline V gene. Based on the CDR3 plus reference TRBV18 and TRBJ1-3, the full variable domain is NAGVMQNPRHLVRRRGQEARLRCSPMKGHSHVYWYRQLPEEGLKFMVYLQKENIIDESGMPKERFSAEFPKEGPSILRIQQVVRGDSAAYFCASSPPASISGNTIYFGEGSWLTVV.

The rearrangement uses TRBV18 and TRBJ2-3, with D uncertain. The V end was cut by 2 bases, the J end by 6 bases, with 9 bases between. This CDR3 spans 13 amino acids. Germline CDR1 KGHSH, CDR2 LQKENI. The CDR3 bases are TGTGCCAGCTCACCAAACTTGGCTGATACGCAGTATTTT. Protein product: CASSPNLADTQYF.

The V and J genes are TRBV4-1 and TRBJ1-5; 8 bases are shared with TRBD1. Trimming took 3 bases from V and 4 from J; bases not matched to a gene: 8. This CDR3 spans 16 amino acids. The germline gives CDR1 MGHRA, CDR2 YSYEKL. CDR3: CASSHLGQGQNQPQHF. CDR3 DNA sequence: TGCGCCAGCAGCCACTTAGGACAGGGACAGAATCAGCCCCAGCATTTT.

The chain couples TRBV7-2 to TRBJ1-1, with 7 nucleotides matching TRBD1. This CDR3 region has 14 residues. Trimming at V came to 5 bases and at J to 1 base, leaving 4 bases not matched to a gene. CDR1 is SGHTA, CDR2 FQGNSA, per germline. This CDR3 is CASSRGQPNTEAFF. The CDR3 DNA reads TGTGCCAGCAGCCGGGGACAGCCGAACACTGAAGCTTTCTTT.

V gene TRBV5-1 combines with J gene TRBJ1-2; no firm D call. The germline CDR1 and CDR2 sequences are SGHRS and YFSETQ. The germline V and J ends were trimmed by 2 bases and 1 base, with 6 bases remaining between them. This CDR3 contains 13 residues. The chain's CDR3 is CASSFGRNYGYTF. CDR3 DNA sequence: TGCGCCAGCAGCTTTGGACGTAACTATGGCTACACCTTC.

The chain employs TRBV28 and TRBJ1-1; D is undetermined. The V and J ends lost 5 bases and 0 bases respectively, with 19 bases between them. Germline V lookup: CDR1 MDHEN, CDR2 SYDVKM. This CDR3 contains 17 residues. The CDR3 here is CASSPIWVATMNTEAFF. The CDR3 region has the DNA TGTGCCAGCAGTCCCATTTGGGTCGCGACGATGAACACTGAAGCTTTCTTT.

This chain links TRBV2 with TRBJ2-7; perhaps TRBD1 as D (5 bases). Between the trimmed V and J ends, which lost 6 bases and 6 bases, there was a span of 15 bases. Germline lookup yields CDR1 SNHLY and CDR2 FYNNEI. The CDR3 sequence is 13 residues long. This CDR3 reads CASSPRWGSEQYF. The CDR3 bases are TGTGCCAGCAGCCCCCGATGGGGCTCCGAGCAGTACTTC.

The V call is TRBV6-6, the J call TRBJ1-5; 9 positions match TRBD1. The CDR3 has 15 amino acids. Germline loops: CDR1 MNHNY, CDR2 SVGAGI (reference sequence). The V segment lost 6 bases and the J segment 6 bases; nucleotides outside the gene matches: 9. This CDR3 reads CASRLTGGAGQPQHF. CDR3 DNA: TGTGCCAGCAGACTAACAGGGGGCGCGGGTCAGCCCCAGCATTTT.

This clone was counted a single time. The rearrangement links TRBV5-1 to TRBJ2-7, with D uncertain. CDR1 and CDR2 from the germline V gene are SGHRS and YFSETQ. V was clipped by 0 bases and J by 2 bases, with 6 bases between them. CDR3 length: 13 amino acids. CDR3 coding DNA: TGCGCCAGCAGCTTGGGACCTGCCTACGAGCAGTACTTC. Its protein product is CASSLGPAYEQYF.

The count of this clone is one. The chain combines TRBV11-3 with TRBJ2-1, with 11 bases aligning to TRBD2. J lost 9 bases, V lost 5 bases, and 6 bases had no gene match. Germline V gives CDR1 SGHNT, CDR2 YENEEA. The CDR3 loop spans 14 amino acids. CDR3 DNA sequence: TGTGCCAGCAGCCTTAGCGGGGGGGCGGTTGAGCAGTTCTTC. Protein product: CASSLSGGAVEQFF.

The chain uses TRBV6-1 and TRBJ1-1; D might be TRBD1 (5 bases). The germline V and J ends were trimmed by 2 bases and 4 bases, with 14 bases remaining between them. This CDR3 region has 15 residues. The germline gives CDR1 MNHNS, CDR2 SASEGT. CDR3 sequence reads: CASSEYGGSGTEAFF. For the CDR3, the DNA is TGTGCCAGCAGTGAATATGGGGGTTCGGGCACTGAAGCTTTCTTT.